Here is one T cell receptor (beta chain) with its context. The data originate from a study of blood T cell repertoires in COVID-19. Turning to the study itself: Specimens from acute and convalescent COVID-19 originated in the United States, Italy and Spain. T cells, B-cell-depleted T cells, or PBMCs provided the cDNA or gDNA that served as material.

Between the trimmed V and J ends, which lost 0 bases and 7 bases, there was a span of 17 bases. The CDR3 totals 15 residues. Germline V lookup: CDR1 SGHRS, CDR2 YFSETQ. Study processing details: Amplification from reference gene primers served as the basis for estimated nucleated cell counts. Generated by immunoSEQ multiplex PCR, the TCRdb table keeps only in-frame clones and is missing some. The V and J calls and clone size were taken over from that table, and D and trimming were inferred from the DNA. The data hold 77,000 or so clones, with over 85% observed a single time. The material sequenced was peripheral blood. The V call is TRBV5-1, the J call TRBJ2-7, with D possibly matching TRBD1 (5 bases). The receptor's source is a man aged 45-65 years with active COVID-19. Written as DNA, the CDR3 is TGCGCCAGCAGCTTGGCGCAGGGTTCCTGGTTGGAGCAGTACTTC. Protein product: CASSLAQGSWLEQYF.